Each of the 32 T cell receptor beta chains below was sequenced from the same sample in a study of blood T cell repertoires in COVID-19 (dated by TCRdb to the early 2020s). The library came from the immunoSEQ multiplex PCR assay. Drawn from immuneACCESS, this table holds only the in-frame rearrangements with V and J called that TCRdb kept. Clones are partly lost; checked studies trace under half to an unresolved V gene and leave the rest unexplained. For this sample the table gives 200,000 to 250,000 clones, of which approximately 82% were detected only once. The top ten clones comprise 9.7% of the sample. The sequencing input was peripheral blood. The source is a man aged 45-60 years with active or convalescent COVID-19.

This chain connects TRBV10-3 to TRBJ2-3; 9 bases map to TRBD1. Germline V lookup: CDR1 ENHRY, CDR2 SYGVKD. The ends lost 10 bases at V and 4 bases at J; junction bases unmatched: 6. The CDR3 is 13 residues long. The CDR3 bases are TGTGCCACTATACAGGGGGCCGCAGATACGCAGTATTTT. Translating it yields CATIQGAADTQYF.

CDR3 region: CASSFLRSRHYGYTF. The CDR3 DNA follows: TGTGCCAGCAGTTTCCTCCGTAGCCGACACTATGGCTACACCTTC. V gene TRBV28 combines with J gene TRBJ1-2, with D unclear. The CDR3 loop spans 15 amino acids. The V and J ends lost 3 bases and 3 bases respectively, with 14 bases between them. The germline V gene encodes CDR1 MDHEN and CDR2 SYDVKM.

The chain's CDR3 is CASSLDLGAVEAFF. Written as DNA, the CDR3 is TGCGCCAGCAGCTTGGACCTGGGGGCGGTGGAAGCTTTCTTT. The chain carries TRBV5-1 and TRBJ1-1, with a possible D match to TRBD1 (6 bases). Trimming took 0 bases from V and 8 from J, leaving 14 bases between them. The CDR3 spans 14 residues. The germline V gene encodes CDR1 SGHRS and CDR2 YFSETQ.

This chain links TRBV9 with TRBJ1-3; TRBD1 might be the D (5 bases). The CDR3 spans 14 residues. V shed 4 bases and J shed 1 base, with 9 bases lying between them. Germline V gene data show CDR1 as SGDLS and CDR2 as YYNGEE. The DNA of the CDR3 is TGTGCCAGCAGCCCCCGGGGGTCTGGAAACACCATATATTTT. It encodes CASSPRGSGNTIYF.

The genes are TRBV2 and TRBJ1-6; tentatively, D is TRBD1 (5 bases). The CDR3 is 15 amino acids. V lost 4 bases, J lost 10 bases, and 17 bases lay in between. The V gene's germline CDR1 is SNHLY and CDR2 FYNNEI. This CDR3 is CASSVEKGHSSPLHF. CDR3 nucleotide sequence: TGTGCCAGCAGTGTAGAAAAGGGGCATAGCTCACCCCTCCACTTT.

The chain uses TRBV15 and TRBJ2-3; the D gene is possibly TRBD2 (7 bases). The CDR3 consists of 16 residues. Germline values: CDR1 LNHNV, CDR2 YYDKDF (reference sequence). V was pared by 3 bases and J by 4 bases, with 17 bases between. The CDR3 nucleotides read TGTGCCACCAGCAGTTATGCCGGGGGGCGGGCAGATACGCAGTATTTT. The encoded protein is CATSSYAGGRADTQYF.

The chain employs TRBV6-2 or TRBV6-3 and TRBJ2-7; weak D call: TRBD1 (6 bases). Trimming removed 5 bases at V and 3 bases at J, with 14 bases between. Germline CDR1 is MNHEY and CDR2 is SVGEGT. The CDR3 totals 14 residues. The CDR3 reads CASSDTWTDYEQYF. Here the CDR3 DNA reads TGTGCCAGCAGTGATACCTGGACAGACTACGAGCAGTACTTC.

This rearrangement joins TRBV5-6 to TRBJ1-6; D gene uncertain. Germline loops: CDR1 SGHDT, CDR2 YYEEEE. This CDR3 is 15 amino acids long. V lost 0 bases and J 8 bases, leaving 12 bases between the germline ends. This CDR3 is CASSLGRVWDSPLHF. The CDR3 nucleotides are TGTGCCAGCAGCTTGGGGCGGGTTTGGGATTCACCCCTCCACTTT.

This chain joins TRBV28 and TRBJ1-2, with 8 bases that match TRBD1. This CDR3 is built from 15 residues. Germline V gene lookup returns CDR1 MDHEN and CDR2 SYDVKM. Trimming at V came to 8 bases and at J to 5 bases, leaving 13 bases not matched to a gene. CDR3 DNA sequence: TGTGCCAGCGGACCGAGGACAGGGCTGAGGTATGGCTACACCTTC. It translates to CASGPRTGLRYGYTF.

This sequence joins TRBV2 and TRBJ2-4, with 7 bases fitting TRBD2. V lost 7 bases, J lost 4 bases, and 7 bases stayed unmatched. Germline V gene data show CDR1 as SNHLY and CDR2 as FYNNEI. The CDR3 extends over 14 amino acids. This CDR3 is CASTIRGGKNIQYF. The CDR3, as DNA: TGTGCCAGCACTATCCGCGGGGGTAAAAACATTCAGTACTTC.

The rearrangement uses TRBV5-5 and TRBJ1-5; TRBD1 aligns across 7 bases. V shed 4 bases and J 2 bases; nucleotides not matched to a gene: 9. This CDR3 has 16 residues. CDR1 is SGHKS and CDR2 is YYEKEE in the germline V gene (reference sequence). DNA for the CDR3: TGTGCCAGCAGCCCCCGAGGGGGCTCGGGCAATCAGCCCCAGCATTTT. It translates to CASSPRGGSGNQPQHF.

This rearrangement joins TRBV6-6 to TRBJ1-1; 9 nucleotides match TRBD1. Germline V lookup: CDR1 MNHNY, CDR2 SVGAGI (reference sequence). The CDR3 sequence is 13 residues long. With V trimmed by 4 bases and J by 5 bases, 2 bases remained unmatched. The CDR3 is CASSLDRGTEAFF. The CDR3 bases are TGTGCCAGCAGTTTGGACAGGGGTACTGAAGCTTTCTTT.

The table lists this clone with a count of one. This chain links TRBV7-9 with TRBJ1-5; 8 bases align to TRBD1. Germline V CDR1 and CDR2: SEHNR, FQNEAQ (reference sequence). Trimming took 4 bases from V and 2 from J; bases not matched to a gene: 4. This CDR3 comprises 15 residues. The DNA of the CDR3 is TGTGCCAGCAGCTCCGGACAGGGCGGCAATCAGCCCCAGCATTTT. This codes for CASSSGQGGNQPQHF.

This chain links TRBV5-1 with TRBJ2-3; TRBD2 agrees at 11 bases. Germline V lookup: CDR1 SGHRS, CDR2 YFSETQ. The V and J ends lost 3 bases and 6 bases, in that order; junction bases with no gene match: 12. The CDR3 consists of 17 residues. CDR3 nucleotides: TGCGCCAGCAGCTCCGGGACTAGCGGACCACGGGAGGATACGCAGTATTTT. This translates into CASSSGTSGPREDTQYF.

This chain links TRBV6-5 with TRBJ1-3; 8 bases fit TRBD1. Per the germline V gene, CDR1 is MNHEY and CDR2 is SVGAGI. The CDR3 has 14 residues. Trimming at V came to 6 bases and at J to 2 bases, leaving 3 bases not matched to a gene. The CDR3 DNA is TGTGCCAGCAGCCAGGACAGGGCTGGAAACACCATATATTTT. This translates into CASSQDRAGNTIYF.

The V call is TRBV19, the J call TRBJ2-2; 10 nucleotides match TRBD2. The V segment lost 3 bases and the J segment 5 bases; nucleotides outside the gene matches: 12. This CDR3 is built from 18 residues. Germline lookup yields CDR1 LNHDA and CDR2 SQIVND (reference sequence). In DNA, the CDR3 is TGTGCCAGTAGTATCTTGAGCGGGAGGGGGGTGTGGACCGGGGAGCTGTTTTTT. Translation: CASSILSGRGVWTGELFF.

This sequence joins TRBV5-4 and TRBJ2-2, with a tentative D call TRBD1 (6 bases). Germline V gene sequence: CDR1 SGHNT, CDR2 YYREEE (reference sequence). V was clipped by 4 bases and J by 1 base, with 17 bases between them. The CDR3 sequence is 17 residues long. The CDR3 DNA is TGTGCCAGCAGCCCACAAGGGGGACACCTGAACACCGGGGAGCTGTTTTTT. Translated, it gives CASSPQGGHLNTGELFF. Supplemented by reference TRBV5-4 and TRBJ2-2, the full variable domain reads ETGVTQSPTHLIKTRGQQVTLRCSSQSGHNTVSWYQQALGQGPQFIFQYYREEENGRGNFPPRFSGLQFPNYSSELNVNALELDDSALYLCASSPQGGHLNTGELFFGEGSRLTVL.

The chain employs TRBV12-5 and TRBJ2-5; 8 bases match TRBD1. J was trimmed by 4 bases and V by 2 bases; bases with no gene match: 12. CDR3 length: 17 residues. Per the germline V gene, CDR1 is LGHNT and CDR2 is FRNRAP. CDR3 amino acids: CASGLSWTGFGRETQYF. The CDR3 nucleotides read TGTGCTAGTGGTTTGTCCTGGACAGGGTTTGGGCGAGAGACCCAGTACTTC.

The chain recombines TRBV4-3 with TRBJ1-6; 10 nucleotides align to TRBD1. CDR1 is LGHNA, CDR2 YSLEER, per germline. CDR3 size: 17 residues. V was pared by 0 bases and J by 7 bases, with 6 bases of the junction left unmatched. CDR3 DNA: TGCGCCAGCAGCCAAGATTGGGGACAGGGGTGGAATTCACCCCTCCACTTT. As protein: CASSQDWGQGWNSPLHF.

In its sample, this clone was seen a few times. V gene TRBV30 combines with J gene TRBJ1-5; 8 bases align to TRBD1. This CDR3 is built from 17 residues. Germline V gives CDR1 GTSNPN, CDR2 SVGIG (reference sequence). With 0 bases clipped from V and 3 bases from J, the junction kept 10 bases outside the gene matches. CDR3 in amino acids: CAWSVRSGQGYNQPQHF. In DNA form, the CDR3 reads TGTGCCTGGAGTGTACGGAGTGGACAGGGCTACAATCAGCCCCAGCATTTT.

V is TRBV6-5 and J is TRBJ1-4; a weak D match, TRBD1 (6 bases). Trimming left V 6 bases short and J 6 bases short, with 11 bases between. The germline gives CDR1 MNHEY, CDR2 SVGAGI. The CDR3 has 13 residues. The CDR3 here is CASRGGMDEKLFF. The DNA of the CDR3 is TGTGCCAGCAGAGGGGGTATGGATGAAAAACTGTTTTTT.

The chain uses TRBV11-2 and TRBJ2-1; the D is unclear. Deletions cut 5 bases from V and 3 bases from J, with 5 bases between. CDR1 and CDR2 from the germline V gene are SGHAT and FQNNGV. The CDR3 is 12 residues long. The CDR3 DNA reads TGTGCCAGCAGCCCTAACTACAATGAGCAGTTCTTC. Its translation is CASSPNYNEQFF.

This clone is a singleton in its sample. The CDR3 DNA is TGTGCCAGCACAGGACAGGGAGGGTTCTCTGGGGCCAACGTCCTGACTTTC. Its protein is CASTGQGGFSGANVLTF. The chain employs TRBV2 and TRBJ2-6, with D possibly TRBD1 on 8 matching bases. V was pared by 7 bases and J by 0 bases, with 16 bases between. This CDR3 is 17 amino acids long. Germline CDR1 reads SNHLY; CDR2 reads FYNNEI. The full variable domain, its missing parts supplied by reference TRBV2 and TRBJ2-6, is EPEVTQTPSHQVTQMGQEVILRCVPISNHLYFYWYRQILGQKVEFLVSFYNNEISEKSEIFDDQFSVERPDGSNFTLKIRSTKLEDSAMYFCASTGQGGFSGANVLTFGAGSRLTVL.

The rearrangement uses TRBV10-3 and TRBJ1-5, with 9 positions matching TRBD1. The CDR3 extends over 13 amino acids. Germline-derived CDR1 and CDR2 are ENHRY and SYGVKD. J lost 5 bases, V lost 9 bases, and 5 bases had no gene match. In DNA, the CDR3 is TGTGCCATTAGGACAGGGGATGATCAGCCCCAGCATTTT. Translating it yields CAIRTGDDQPQHF.

This clone was picked up one time. For the CDR3, the DNA is TGTGCCAGCAGTTTGGCGGTAACAGATACGCAGTATTTT. It encodes CASSLAVTDTQYF. This chain links TRBV12-3 or TRBV12-4 with TRBJ2-3; D is uncertain. V dropped 3 bases and J dropped 3 bases, with 7 bases sitting between them. There are 13 residues in the CDR3.

This clone was counted once. J is TRBJ2-2 and V is TRBV10-3, with 7 bases that match TRBD1. V gave up 5 bases and J gave up 0 bases; unmatched junction bases: 3. There are 15 residues in the CDR3. The germline CDR1 and CDR2 sequences are ENHRY and SYGVKD. The CDR3 DNA reads as TGTGCCATCAGTCGACAGGGTCCGAACACCGGGGAGCTGTTTTTT. Encoded protein: CAISRQGPNTGELFF.

The rearrangement uses TRBV10-3 and TRBJ2-5; 10 bases align to TRBD1. Germline lookup yields CDR1 ENHRY and CDR2 SYGVKD. CDR3 length: 14 amino acids. Trimming removed 9 bases from V and 4 bases from J; junction bases left unmatched: 8. This chain's CDR3 is CAINPTGGGETQYF. The CDR3 DNA is TGTGCCATAAACCCGACAGGGGGCGGAGAGACCCAGTACTTC.

This clone was detected only once. This chain uses TRBV2 with TRBJ1-1; possible D gene TRBD1, 5 bases. The germline V gene encodes CDR1 SNHLY and CDR2 FYNNEI. With 2 bases removed from V and 1 base from J, the gap between germline ends came to 11 bases. The CDR3 totals 15 residues. In nucleotides, the CDR3 is TGTGCCAGCAGTGAATATCCGGGGGGGAACACTGAAGCTTTCTTT. As protein: CASSEYPGGNTEAFF.

The gene calls are TRBV3-1 (or the pseudogene TRBV3-2) and TRBJ2-7; tentative D call: TRBD1 (6 bases). The CDR3 runs 17 residues. The V and J ends lost 1 base and 2 bases respectively, with 18 bases between them. CDR1 is LGHDT and CDR2 is YNNKEL in the germline V gene (reference sequence). CDR3 bases: TGTGCCAGCAGCCAAGCAACAACGGGGACAAGTACCTACGAGCAGTACTTC. It codes for CASSQATTGTSTYEQYF.

This rearrangement joins TRBV6-2 or TRBV6-3 to TRBJ2-2; D is ambiguous. CDR3 length: 15 residues. Germline CDR1 MNHEY, CDR2 SVGEGT. Trimming took off 6 bases at V and 1 base at J, with 12 bases between the two ends. CDR3: CASSLVGGNTGELFF. The CDR3 DNA reads TGTGCCAGCAGCCTCGTCGGCGGGAACACCGGGGAGCTGTTTTTT.

In DNA, the CDR3 is TGCGCCAGCAGTGAACACAGGGGGGAGGAAGAGACCCAGTACTTC. This gives the protein CASSEHRGEEETQYF. The genes are TRBV10-2 and TRBJ2-5, with TRBD1 identical over 8 bases. CDR1 and CDR2 (germline): WSHSY, SAAADI. The CDR3 has 15 amino acids. V lost 3 bases and J lost 3; bases outside the gene matches: 6.

The chain carries TRBV12-3 or TRBV12-4 and TRBJ2-3, with D possibly being TRBD2 (5 bases). This CDR3 comprises 12 residues. The germline V and J ends were trimmed by 9 bases and 2 bases, with 9 bases remaining between them. Here the CDR3 DNA reads TGTGCCAGAGGACTGAACACAGATACGCAGTATTTT. Amino acid sequence: CARGLNTDTQYF.